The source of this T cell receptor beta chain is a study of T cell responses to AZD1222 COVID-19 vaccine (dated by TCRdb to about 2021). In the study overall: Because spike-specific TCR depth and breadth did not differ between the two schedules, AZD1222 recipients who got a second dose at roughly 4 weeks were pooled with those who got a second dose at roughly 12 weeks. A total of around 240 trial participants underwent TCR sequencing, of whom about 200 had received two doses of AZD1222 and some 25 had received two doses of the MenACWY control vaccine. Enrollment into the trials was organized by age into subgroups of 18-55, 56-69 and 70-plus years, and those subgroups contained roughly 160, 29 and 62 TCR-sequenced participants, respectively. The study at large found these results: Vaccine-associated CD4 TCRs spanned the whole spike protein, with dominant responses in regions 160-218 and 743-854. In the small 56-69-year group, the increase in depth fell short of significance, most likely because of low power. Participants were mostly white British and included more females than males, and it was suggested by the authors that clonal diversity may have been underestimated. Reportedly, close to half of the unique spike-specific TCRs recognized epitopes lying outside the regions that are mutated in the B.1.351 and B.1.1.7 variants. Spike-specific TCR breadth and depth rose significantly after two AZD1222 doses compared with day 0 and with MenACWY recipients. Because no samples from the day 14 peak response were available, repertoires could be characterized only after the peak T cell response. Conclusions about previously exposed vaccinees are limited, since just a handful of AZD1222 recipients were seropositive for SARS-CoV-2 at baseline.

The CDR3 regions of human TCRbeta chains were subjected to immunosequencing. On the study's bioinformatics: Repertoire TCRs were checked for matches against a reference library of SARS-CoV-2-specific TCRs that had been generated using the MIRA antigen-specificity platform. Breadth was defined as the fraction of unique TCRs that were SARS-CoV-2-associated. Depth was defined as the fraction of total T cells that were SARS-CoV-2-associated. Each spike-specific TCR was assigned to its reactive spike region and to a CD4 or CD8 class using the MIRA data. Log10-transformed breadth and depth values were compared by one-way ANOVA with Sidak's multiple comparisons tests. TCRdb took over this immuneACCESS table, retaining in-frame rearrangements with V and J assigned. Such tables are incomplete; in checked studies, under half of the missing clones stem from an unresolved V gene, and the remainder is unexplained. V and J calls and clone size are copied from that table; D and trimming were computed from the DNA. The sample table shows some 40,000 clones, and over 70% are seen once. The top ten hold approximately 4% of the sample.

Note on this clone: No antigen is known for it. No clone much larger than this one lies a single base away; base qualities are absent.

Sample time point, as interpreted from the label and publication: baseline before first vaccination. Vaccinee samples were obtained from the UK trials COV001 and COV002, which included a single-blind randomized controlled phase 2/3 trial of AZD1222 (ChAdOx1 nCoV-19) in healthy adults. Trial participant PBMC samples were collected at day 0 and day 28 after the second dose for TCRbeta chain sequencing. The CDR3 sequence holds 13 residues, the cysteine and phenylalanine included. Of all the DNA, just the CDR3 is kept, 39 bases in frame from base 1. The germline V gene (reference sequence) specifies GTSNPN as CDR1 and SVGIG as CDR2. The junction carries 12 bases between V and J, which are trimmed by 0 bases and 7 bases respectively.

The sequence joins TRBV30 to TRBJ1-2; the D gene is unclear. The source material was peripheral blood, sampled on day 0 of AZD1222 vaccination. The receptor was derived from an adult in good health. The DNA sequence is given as TGTGCCTGGAGTGTACTGGTGGGTGGTGGCTACACCTTC. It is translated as CAWSVLVGGGYTF.